This T cell receptor beta chain is drawn from a study of blood T cell repertoires in COVID-19. Study as a whole: Whether acute or convalescent, the COVID-19 samples came from the United States, Italy and Spain. T cells, B-cell-depleted T cells, or PBMCs provided the cDNA or gDNA that served as material.

Libraries were prepared by immunoSEQ multiplex PCR; TCRdb keeps only in-frame clonotypes and omits some of them. The sample has approximately 80,000 clones, around 82% seen once; the top ten hold under 3.5%. The CDR3 has 16 amino acids. The V gene's germline CDR1 is MNHEY and CDR2 SVGEGT. J was trimmed by 5 bases and V by 2 bases; bases with no gene match: 11. J is TRBJ1-2 and V is TRBV6-2 or TRBV6-3, with 7 bases lining up with TRBD1. The sequence came from a woman at least 80 years old with COVID-19, enrolled during active disease. The sequenced sample was peripheral blood. CDR3 sequence reads: CASSYPRQGGGYGYTF. The CDR3 region has the DNA TGTGCCAGCAGTTACCCGCGACAGGGCGGAGGGTATGGCTACACCTTC.